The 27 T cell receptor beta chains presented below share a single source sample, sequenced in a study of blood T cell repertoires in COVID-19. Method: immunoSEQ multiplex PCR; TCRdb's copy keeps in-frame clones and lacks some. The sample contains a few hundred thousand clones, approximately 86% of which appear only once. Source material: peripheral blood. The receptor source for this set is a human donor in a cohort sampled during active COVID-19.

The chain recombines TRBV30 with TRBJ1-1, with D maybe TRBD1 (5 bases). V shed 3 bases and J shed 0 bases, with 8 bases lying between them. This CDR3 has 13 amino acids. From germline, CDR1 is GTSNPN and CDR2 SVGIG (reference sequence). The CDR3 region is CAWRRGMNTEAFF. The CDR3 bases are TGTGCCTGGAGAAGGGGTATGAACACTGAAGCTTTCTTT.

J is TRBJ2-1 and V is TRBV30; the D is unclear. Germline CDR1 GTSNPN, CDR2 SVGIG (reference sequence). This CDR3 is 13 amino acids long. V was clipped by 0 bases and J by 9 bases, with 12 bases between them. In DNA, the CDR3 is TGTGCCTGGAGTGTCCCCAACAGTGTTGAGCAGTTCTTC. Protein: CAWSVPNSVEQFF.

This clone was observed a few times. In nucleotides, the CDR3 is TGTGCCAGCAGCAAAGTATCCTTCAGGACAGGGCTAAATTCACCCCTCCACTTT. It encodes CASSKVSFRTGLNSPLHF. This chain uses TRBV21-1 with TRBJ1-6; no DNA check was done on the table's D call, TRBD1. TRBV21-1 is recorded as a pseudogene. This CDR3 spans 18 amino acids.

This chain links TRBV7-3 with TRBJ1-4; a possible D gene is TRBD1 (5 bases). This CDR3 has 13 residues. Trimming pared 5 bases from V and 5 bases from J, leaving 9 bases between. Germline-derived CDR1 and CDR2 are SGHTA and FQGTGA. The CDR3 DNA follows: TGTGCCAGCAGCACAGGCCCCAATGAAAAACTGTTTTTT. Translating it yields CASSTGPNEKLFF.

CDR3 DNA: TGTGCCATCAGTGAGGTCCAGGGGAATGAGCAGTTCTTC. Translating it yields CAISEVQGNEQFF. The chain uses TRBV10-3 and TRBJ2-1; a possible D gene is TRBD1 (6 bases). The CDR3 is 13 residues long. V was pared by 2 bases and J by 7 bases, with 9 bases between. Germline V lookup: CDR1 ENHRY, CDR2 SYGVKD.

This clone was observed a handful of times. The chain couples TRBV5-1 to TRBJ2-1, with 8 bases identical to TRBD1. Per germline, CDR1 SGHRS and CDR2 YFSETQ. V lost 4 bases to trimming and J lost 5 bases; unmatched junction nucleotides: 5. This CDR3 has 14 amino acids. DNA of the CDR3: TGCGCCAGCAGCCATGACAGGGGAGACAATGAGCAGTTCTTC. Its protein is CASSHDRGDNEQFF.

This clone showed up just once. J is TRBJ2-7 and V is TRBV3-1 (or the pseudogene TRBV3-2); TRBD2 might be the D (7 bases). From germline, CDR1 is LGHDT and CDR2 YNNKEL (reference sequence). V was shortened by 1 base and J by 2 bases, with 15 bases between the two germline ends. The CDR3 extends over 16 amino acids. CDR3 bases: TGTGCCAGCAGCCAAGTGTTGCGGGGGCCCCCCTACGAGCAGTACTTC. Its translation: CASSQVLRGPPYEQYF.

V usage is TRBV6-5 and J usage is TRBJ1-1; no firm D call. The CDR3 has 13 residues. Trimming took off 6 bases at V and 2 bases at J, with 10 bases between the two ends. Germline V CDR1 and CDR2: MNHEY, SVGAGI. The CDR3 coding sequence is TGTGCCAGCAGGTTACGAGATAACACTGAAGCTTTCTTT. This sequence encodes CASRLRDNTEAFF.

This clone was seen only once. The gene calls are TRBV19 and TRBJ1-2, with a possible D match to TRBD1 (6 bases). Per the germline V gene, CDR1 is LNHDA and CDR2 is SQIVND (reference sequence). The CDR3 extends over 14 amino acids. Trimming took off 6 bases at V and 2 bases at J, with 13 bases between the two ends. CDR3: CASRGLTGNYGYTF. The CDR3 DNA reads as TGTGCCAGTAGGGGCCTTACAGGGAACTATGGCTACACCTTC.

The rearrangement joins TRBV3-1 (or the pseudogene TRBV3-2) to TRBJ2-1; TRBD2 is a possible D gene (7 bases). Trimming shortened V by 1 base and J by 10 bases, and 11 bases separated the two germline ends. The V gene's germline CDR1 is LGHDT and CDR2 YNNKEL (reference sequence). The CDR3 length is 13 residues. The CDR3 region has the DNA TGTGCCAGCAGCCAAGTTGAGGGGGGGGAGCAGTTCTTC. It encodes CASSQVEGGEQFF.

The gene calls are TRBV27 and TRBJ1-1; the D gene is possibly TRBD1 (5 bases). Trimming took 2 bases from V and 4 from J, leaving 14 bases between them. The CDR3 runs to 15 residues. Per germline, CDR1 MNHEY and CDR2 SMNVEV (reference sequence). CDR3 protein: CASSLIGGGGTEAFF. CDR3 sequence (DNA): TGTGCCAGCAGTTTAATTGGGGGGGGTGGCACTGAAGCTTTCTTT.

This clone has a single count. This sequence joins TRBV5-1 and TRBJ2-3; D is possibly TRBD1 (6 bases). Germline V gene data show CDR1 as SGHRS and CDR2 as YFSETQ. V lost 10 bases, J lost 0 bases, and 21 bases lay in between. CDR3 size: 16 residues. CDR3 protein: CASHYRAAPSTDTQYF. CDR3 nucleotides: TGCGCCTCACATTACAGGGCAGCCCCTAGCACAGATACGCAGTATTTT.

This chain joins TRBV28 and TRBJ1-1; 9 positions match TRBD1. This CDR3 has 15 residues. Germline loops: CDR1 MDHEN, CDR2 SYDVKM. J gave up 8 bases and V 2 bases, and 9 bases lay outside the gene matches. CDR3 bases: TGTGCCAGCAGTTTACGTGATAACAGGGGGCAGGAAGCTTTCTTT. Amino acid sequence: CASSLRDNRGQEAFF.

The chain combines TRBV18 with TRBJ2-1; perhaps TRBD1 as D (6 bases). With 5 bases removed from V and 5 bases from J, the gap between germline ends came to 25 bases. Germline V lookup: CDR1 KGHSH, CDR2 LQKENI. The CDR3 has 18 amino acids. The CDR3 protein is CASSTSVGTLILNNEQFF. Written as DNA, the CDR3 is TGTGCCAGCTCAACAAGCGTCGGGACACTTATTCTTAACAATGAGCAGTTCTTC.

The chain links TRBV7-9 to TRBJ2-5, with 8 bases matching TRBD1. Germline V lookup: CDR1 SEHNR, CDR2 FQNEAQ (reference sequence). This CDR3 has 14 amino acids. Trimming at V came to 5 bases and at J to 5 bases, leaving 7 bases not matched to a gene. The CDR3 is CASSLRTGQETQYF. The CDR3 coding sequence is TGTGCCAGCAGCCTAAGGACAGGGCAGGAGACCCAGTACTTC.

As DNA, the CDR3 is TGTGCCAGCAGGGCCCCGGGACTAGCGCTCGATACGCAGTATTTT. Protein: CASRAPGLALDTQYF. This sequence joins TRBV6-5 and TRBJ2-3, with 10 positions matching TRBD2. Germline CDR1 MNHEY, CDR2 SVGAGI. The CDR3 sequence is 15 residues long. Trimming removed 6 bases from V and 6 bases from J; junction bases left unmatched: 9.

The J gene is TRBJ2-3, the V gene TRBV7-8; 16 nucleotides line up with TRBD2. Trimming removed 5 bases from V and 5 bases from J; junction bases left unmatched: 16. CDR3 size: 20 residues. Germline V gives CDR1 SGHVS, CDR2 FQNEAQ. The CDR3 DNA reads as TGTGCCAGCAGCCCGCGGGGAGGGGGACTAGCGGGAGGGGGTCAAGATACGCAGTATTTT. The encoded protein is CASSPRGGGLAGGGQDTQYF.

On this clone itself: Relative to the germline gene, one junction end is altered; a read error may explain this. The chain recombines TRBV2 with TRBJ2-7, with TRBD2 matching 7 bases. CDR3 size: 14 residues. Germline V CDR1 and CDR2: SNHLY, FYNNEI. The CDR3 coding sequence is TGTGCCAGCAGTCTGCCGGGGGGTAGGACCGTCTCGGGCTTC. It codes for CASSLPGGRTVSGF.

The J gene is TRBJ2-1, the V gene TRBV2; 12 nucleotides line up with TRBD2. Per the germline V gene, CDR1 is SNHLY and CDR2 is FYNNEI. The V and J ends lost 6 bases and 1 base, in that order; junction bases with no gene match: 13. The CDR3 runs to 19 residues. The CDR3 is CASSRAGLAGSGSYNEQFF. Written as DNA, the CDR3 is TGTGCCAGCAGCCGCGCCGGACTAGCGGGAAGTGGGTCCTACAATGAGCAGTTCTTC.

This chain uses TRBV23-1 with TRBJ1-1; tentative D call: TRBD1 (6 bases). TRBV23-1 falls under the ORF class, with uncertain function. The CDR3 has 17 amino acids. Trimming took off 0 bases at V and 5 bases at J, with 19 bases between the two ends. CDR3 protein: CASSQSIIQGRSTEAFF. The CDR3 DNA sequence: TGCGCCAGCAGTCAATCGATAATCCAGGGGCGATCAACTGAAGCTTTCTTT.

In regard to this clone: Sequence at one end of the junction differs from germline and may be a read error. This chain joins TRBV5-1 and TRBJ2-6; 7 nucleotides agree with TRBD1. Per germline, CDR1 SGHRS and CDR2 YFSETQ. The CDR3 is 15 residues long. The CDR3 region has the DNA TGCGCCAGCAGCAGGGGGCGGGCTGGGACCAACGTCCTGACTTTC. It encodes CASSRGRAGTNVLTF.

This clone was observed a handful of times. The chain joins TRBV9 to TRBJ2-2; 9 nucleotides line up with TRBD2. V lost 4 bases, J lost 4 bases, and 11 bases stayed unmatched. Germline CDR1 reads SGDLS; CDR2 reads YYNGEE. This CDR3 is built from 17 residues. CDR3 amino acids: CASSSPVGGRVTGELFF. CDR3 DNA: TGTGCCAGCAGCTCACCCGTGGGCGGGAGGGTCACCGGGGAGCTGTTTTTT.

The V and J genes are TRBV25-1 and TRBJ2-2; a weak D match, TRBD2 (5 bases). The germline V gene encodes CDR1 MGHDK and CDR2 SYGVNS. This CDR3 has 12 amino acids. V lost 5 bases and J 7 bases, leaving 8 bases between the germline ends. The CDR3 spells CASSRAGGELFF. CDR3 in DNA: TGTGCCAGCAGTCGGGCGGGCGGGGAGCTGTTTTTT.

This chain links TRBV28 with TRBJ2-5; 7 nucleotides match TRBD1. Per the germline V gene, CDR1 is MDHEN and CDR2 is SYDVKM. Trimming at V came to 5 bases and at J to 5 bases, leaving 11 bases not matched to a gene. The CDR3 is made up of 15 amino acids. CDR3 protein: CASSDWTGRFETQYF. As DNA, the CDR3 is TGTGCCAGCAGTGACTGGACAGGTCGGTTCGAGACCCAGTACTTC.

The CDR3 spells CATSRVAGQGANIQYF. Here the CDR3 DNA reads TGTGCCACCAGCAGAGTGGCCGGACAGGGGGCAAACATTCAGTACTTC. The chain links TRBV15 to TRBJ2-4, with 11 bases fitting TRBD1. Germline values: CDR1 LNHNV, CDR2 YYDKDF (reference sequence). The CDR3 is 16 residues long. V was pared by 1 base and J by 6 bases, with 5 bases of the junction left unmatched.

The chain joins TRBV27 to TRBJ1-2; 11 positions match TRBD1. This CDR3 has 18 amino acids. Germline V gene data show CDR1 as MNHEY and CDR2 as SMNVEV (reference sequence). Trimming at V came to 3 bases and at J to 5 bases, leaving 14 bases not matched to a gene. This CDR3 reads CASSFNRDRGFSPYGYTF. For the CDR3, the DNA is TGTGCCAGCAGTTTCAACCGGGACAGGGGGTTTTCTCCGTATGGCTACACCTTC.

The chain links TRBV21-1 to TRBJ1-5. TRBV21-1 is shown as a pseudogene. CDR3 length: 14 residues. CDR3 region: CASSNLLSNQPQHF. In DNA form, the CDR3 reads TGTGCCAGCAGCAATTTATTAAGCAATCAGCCCCAGCATTTT.